These T cell receptor beta chains were read from a single sample in a study of liver allograft versus peripheral blood T cells. TCRdb analysed the reads with MiXCR anew, one entry per CDR3 protein. The sample lists fewer than 15,000 distinct CDR3 sequences, approximately 17% seen once, with 2% to 2.5% in the top ten. Receptor source: a human patient who had a liver transplant. Part of the T cell pool may stem from the graft donor. Each CDR3 is given with its conserved first and last residue. The D gene is left open where the match is weak. Size values are once, few and many counts, or a class for expanded clones, and some rows have none.

>TRBD2|-|TRBV28|TRBJ2-7|16
TGTGCCAGCAGCCTCGGGGAGGGGCGACCTTACTACGAGCAGTACTTC
CASSLGEGRPYYEQYF
>-|-|TRBV30|TRBJ1-1|12
TGTGCCTGGAGTGTGACCGTGACTGAAGCTTTCTTT
CAWSVTVTEAFF
>-|once|TRBV7-9|TRBJ1-6|18
TGTGCCAGCAGCTTAATTCCGAGGGGCCCCATCTATAATTCACCCCTCCACTTT
CASSLIPRGPIYNSPLHF
>-|-|TRBV20-1|TRBJ1-1|14
TGCAGTGCTAGAGATCTCGGGCCTAGGGGTGAAGCTTTCTTT
CSARDLGPRGEAFF
>TRBD1|-|TRBV5-5|TRBJ2-5|16
TGTGCCAGCAGCGCGGTTGGGACAGGGGGCGAGGAGACCCAGTACTTC
CASSAVGTGGEETQYF
>-|few|TRBV12-3/TRBV12-4|TRBJ2-1|15
TGTGCCAGCAGTGGATACGGGGGCTCCTACAATGAGCAGTTCTTC
CASSGYGGSYNEQFF
>TRBD1|-|TRBV30|TRBJ1-5|15
TGTGCCTGGAGCGTGATAGGGACAGTTTCCCAGCCCCAGAATTTT
CAWSVIGTVSQPQNF
>TRBD1|few|TRBV20-1|TRBJ2-5|15
TGCAGTGCTTTATCCAGGACAGGGAGTGGTGAGACCCAGTACTTC
CSALSRTGSGETQYF
>-|-|TRBV7-9|TRBJ2-1|15
TGTGCCAGCAGCTTACAGGTGATTCCCTACAATGAGCAGTTCTTC
CASSLQVIPYNEQFF
>TRBD1|many|TRBV10-3|TRBJ2-6|17
TGTGCCATCAGCTTTGACAGGGGAATTGTCGGGGCCAACGTCCTGACTTTC
CAISFDRGIVGANVLTF
>-|many|TRBV7-2|TRBJ2-5|14
TGTGCCAGCAGCCGAGAGGGAGGAGAAGAGACCCAGTACTTC
CASSREGGEETQYF
>-|many|TRBV24-1|TRBJ2-7|15
TGTGCCACCAGTGAGCGTGGCGTCCACTCCTACGAGCAGTACTTC
CATSERGVHSYEQYF
>TRBD2|-|TRBV28|TRBJ2-7|15
TGTGCCAGCAGTTTAATTGGGACTAGCCGTTACGAGCAGTACTTC
CASSLIGTSRYEQYF
>TRBD1|few|TRBV20-1|TRBJ1-3|13
TGCAGTGCTTGGACAGGGGGGAGAAACACCATATATTTT
CSAWTGGRNTIYF
>-|many|TRBV15|TRBJ2-7|16
TGTGCCACCAGCAGACTAACCGGGACAAAGGCTTTCGAGCAGTACTTC
CATSRLTGTKAFEQYF
>-|-|TRBV28|TRBJ2-5|13
TGTGCCAGCAGTTGGGGACGCAGGGAGACCCAGTACTTC
CASSWGRRETQYF
>-|-|TRBV6-1|TRBJ2-7|14
TGTGCCAGCAGTGCTCAGACGAACTCCTACGAGCAGTACTTC
CASSAQTNSYEQYF
>-|few|TRBV7-2|TRBJ2-3|15
TGTGCCAGCAGTCCAACTTGGGGTGGGATGGATACGCAGTATTTT
CASSPTWGGMDTQYF
>-|-|TRBV11-3|TRBJ2-2|14
TGTGCCAGCAGCGAACGGGGGGCCACCGGGGAGCTGTTTTTT
CASSERGATGELFF
>-|-|TRBV20-1|TRBJ2-3|14
TGCAGTGCTAGAGAACCTTTGTTCACAGATACGCAGTATTTT
CSAREPLFTDTQYF
>-|medium-sized|TRBV19|TRBJ2-7|15
TGTGCCAGTAGTATAGGACGGTCAGACTCCTACGAGCAGTACTTC
CASSIGRSDSYEQYF
>TRBD1|medium-sized|TRBV19|TRBJ2-1|14
TGTGCCAGTAGTACGGGACAATCGTCAGGGGGTAGGTTCTTC
CASSTGQSSGGRFF
>-|-|TRBV10-3|TRBJ1-1|15
TGTGCCATCAGTGAGTCGTCCAGCGGGAACACTGAAGCTTTCTTT
CAISESSSGNTEAFF
>-|few|TRBV7-9|TRBJ1-4|15
TGTGCCAGCAGCATTACGGGCCTGGTGGATGAAAAACTGTTTTTT
CASSITGLVDEKLFF